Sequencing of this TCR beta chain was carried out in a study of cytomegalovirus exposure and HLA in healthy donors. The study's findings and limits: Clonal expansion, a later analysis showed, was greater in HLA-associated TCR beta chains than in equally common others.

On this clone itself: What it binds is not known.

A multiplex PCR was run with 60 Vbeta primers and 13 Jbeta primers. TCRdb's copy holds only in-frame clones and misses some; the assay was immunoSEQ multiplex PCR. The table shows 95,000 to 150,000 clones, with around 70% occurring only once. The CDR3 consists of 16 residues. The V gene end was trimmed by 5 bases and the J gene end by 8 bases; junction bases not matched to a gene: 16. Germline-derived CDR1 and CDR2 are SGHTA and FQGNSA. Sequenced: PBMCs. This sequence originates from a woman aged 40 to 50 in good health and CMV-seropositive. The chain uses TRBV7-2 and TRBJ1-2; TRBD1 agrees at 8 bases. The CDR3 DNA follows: TGTGCCAGCAGCACCAATGCAGGGGGCGCCCCCGGGGGCTACACCTTC. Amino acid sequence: CASSTNAGGAPGGYTF.